This entry lists 25 T cell receptor beta chains sequenced from one sample in a study of T cell responses to AZD1222 COVID-19 vaccine. This table comes from immunoSEQ multiplex PCR, and its TCRdb copy is limited to in-frame clones, with some not included. The sample shows about 97,000 clones, approximately 84% of them seen only once. The sample in question was peripheral blood, obtained on day 0 of AZD1222 vaccination. These receptors originate from an adult in good health.

The chain couples TRBV3-1 (or the pseudogene TRBV3-2) to TRBJ1-4; D is perhaps TRBD1 (5 bases). This CDR3 has 18 residues. The ends were cut back, 5 bases at V and 0 bases at J, with 19 bases in the middle. Per the germline V gene, CDR1 is LGHDT and CDR2 is YNNKEL (reference sequence). The CDR3 DNA sequence: TGTGCCAGCAGCTTCGGGGCCGGGACCCAAACAACTAATGAAAAACTGTTTTTT. Translated, it gives CASSFGAGTQTTNEKLFF.

The chain links TRBV7-2 to TRBJ2-7, with 7 bases aligning to TRBD2. Germline trimming cut 5 bases from V and 3 bases from J; bases unmatched to any gene: 7. The CDR3 spans 14 residues. The germline gives CDR1 SGHTA, CDR2 FQGNSA. Here the CDR3 DNA reads TGTGCCAGCAGCCCCCGGGCGGGGGTCTACGAGCAGTACTTC. It translates to CASSPRAGVYEQYF.

The chain links TRBV27 to TRBJ1-4; possibly TRBD1 for D (6 bases). CDR3 length: 16 amino acids. V lost 0 bases to trimming and J lost 5 bases, with 13 bases between them. The germline gives CDR1 MNHEY, CDR2 SMNVEV (reference sequence). The CDR3 DNA is TGTGCCAGCAGTTTATCGACCGGACAGCAGAATGAAAAACTGTTTTTT. Its translation: CASSLSTGQQNEKLFF.

CDR3 bases: TGTGCCAGCTCACTAAGCGGTCTGGGGAACACTGAAGCTTTCTTT. As protein: CASSLSGLGNTEAFF. The V and J genes are TRBV18 and TRBJ1-1; D is unclear. The V gene lost 4 bases and the J gene lost 1 base, with 13 bases spanning the gap. The length of the CDR3 is 15 residues. From germline, CDR1 is KGHSH and CDR2 LQKENI.

This clone was observed a single time. V is TRBV6-5 and J is TRBJ1-6; D uncertain. V gave up 8 bases and J gave up 9 bases, with 11 bases separating them. The germline V gene encodes CDR1 MNHEY and CDR2 SVGAGI. The CDR3 runs to 12 residues. As DNA, the CDR3 is TGTGCCAGCGGTTCGGGTTTTTCACCCCTCCACTTT. The encoded protein is CASGSGFSPLHF.

CDR3 region: CASSFSADPDSPLHF. The DNA of the CDR3 is TGTGCCAGCAGCTTTTCCGCCGATCCGGATTCACCCCTCCACTTT. The V and J genes are TRBV5-4 and TRBJ1-6; D is ambiguous. Germline values: CDR1 SGHNT, CDR2 YYREEE (reference sequence). Trimming removed 2 bases at V and 8 bases at J, with 14 bases between. This CDR3 has 15 residues.

V and J are TRBV6-4 and TRBJ2-5, with 10 positions matching TRBD2. The germline gives CDR1 MRHNA, CDR2 SNTAGT. This CDR3 contains 15 residues. Trimming at V came to 6 bases and at J to 5 bases, leaving 9 bases not matched to a gene. This chain's CDR3 is CASSEGTSDAETQYF. The CDR3 nucleotides are TGTGCCAGCAGCGAGGGGACTAGCGATGCGGAGACCCAGTACTTC.

The chain links TRBV5-5 to TRBJ1-6; no clear D. CDR3 size: 16 residues. CDR1 SGHKS and CDR2 YYEKEE come from the germline V gene (reference sequence). Trimming took off 0 bases at V and 6 bases at J, with 13 bases between the two ends. CDR3: CASSLAVLGRNSPLHF. In DNA form, the CDR3 reads TGTGCCAGCAGCTTGGCGGTCTTGGGTCGTAATTCACCCCTCCACTTT.

DNA for the CDR3: TGTGCCAGTAGTATGGCCAGAAACTATGGCTACACCTTC. Amino acid sequence: CASSMARNYGYTF. This chain joins TRBV19 and TRBJ1-2; D uncertain. Trimming pared 3 bases from V and 2 bases from J, leaving 7 bases between. The CDR3 length is 13 residues. The germline gives CDR1 LNHDA, CDR2 SQIVND (reference sequence).

This chain connects TRBV24-1 to TRBJ2-3; D uncertain. V lost 0 bases and J lost 1, with 10 bases in between. The CDR3 is made up of 16 amino acids. CDR1 KGHDR and CDR2 SFDVKD come from the germline V gene. The CDR3 bases are TGTGCCACCAGTGATTTGAGGTTTGGGGGCACAGATACGCAGTATTTT. Translating it yields CATSDLRFGGTDTQYF.

The chain combines TRBV7-2 with TRBJ1-2; D uncertain. V was cut by 2 bases and J by 4 bases, with 11 bases left in between. The CDR3 runs to 14 residues. Per the germline V gene, CDR1 is SGHTA and CDR2 is FQGNSA. CDR3 DNA: TGTGCCAGCAGCTTATGGCGGGGAGGCTATGGCTACACCTTC. Its translation is CASSLWRGGYGYTF.

This clone was counted once. V is TRBV6-2 or TRBV6-3 and J is TRBJ2-2; D might be TRBD2 (5 bases). Germline CDR1 and CDR2: MNHEY and SVGEGT. Trimming stripped 2 bases from V and 5 bases from J, with 15 bases between. The CDR3 is 16 residues long. CDR3 sequence (DNA): TGTGCCAGCAGTTACCCCCAGCTAGCTCTTACCGGGGAGCTGTTTTTT. As protein: CASSYPQLALTGELFF.

The chain joins TRBV19 to TRBJ2-7, with TRBD2 matching 7 bases. The ends lost 5 bases at V and 2 bases at J; junction bases unmatched: 9. CDR1 is LNHDA and CDR2 is SQIVND in the germline V gene (reference sequence). CDR3 length: 15 residues. For the CDR3, the DNA is TGTGCCAGTAGTTCGGGCGGGAGATTCCCCTACGAGCAGTACTTC. Its translation: CASSSGGRFPYEQYF.

The chain links TRBV28 to TRBJ1-6; D gene uncertain. The V gene lost 4 bases and the J gene lost 7 bases, with 17 bases spanning the gap. Germline V gene data show CDR1 as MDHEN and CDR2 as SYDVKM. The CDR3 sequence is 16 residues long. CDR3 in amino acids: CASSSAGRARNSPLHF. The DNA for the CDR3 is TGTGCCAGCAGTTCGGCTGGGAGGGCTCGGAATTCACCCCTCCACTTT.

The chain employs TRBV19 and TRBJ1-2; no clear D. Between the trimmed V and J ends, which lost 3 bases and 4 bases, there was a span of 21 bases. Looked up from germline, CDR1 is LNHDA and CDR2 is SQIVND (reference sequence). The CDR3 contains 17 residues. The CDR3 bases are TGTGCCAGTAGTATGGGAGCAGGCCTTCCCGCCTCCTATGGCTACACCTTC. Residues: CASSMGAGLPASYGYTF.

This clone was seen only a few times. The rearrangement links TRBV2 to TRBJ2-7; 9 bases are shared with TRBD2. The CDR3 covers 14 residues. Germline V gives CDR1 SNHLY, CDR2 FYNNEI. Unmatched junction bases numbered 3, after V lost 4 bases and J lost 2 bases. The CDR3 here is CASSASGVTYEQYF. In DNA, the CDR3 is TGTGCCAGCAGTGCTAGCGGGGTCACCTACGAGCAGTACTTC.

The chain joins TRBV3-1 (or the pseudogene TRBV3-2) to TRBJ2-4, with 11 bases lining up with TRBD2. V lost 2 bases and J lost 2; bases outside the gene matches: 14. The CDR3 length is 20 residues. In germline, CDR1 is LGHDT, CDR2 YNNKEL (reference sequence). CDR3 sequence: CASSQQDQASGRYSKNIQYF. The CDR3 DNA reads as TGTGCCAGCAGCCAACAAGATCAGGCTAGCGGGAGGTACTCCAAAAACATTCAGTACTTC.

The V gene is TRBV5-1, the J gene TRBJ2-1; tentative D call: TRBD1 (5 bases). Trimming removed 0 bases at V and 6 bases at J, with 16 bases between. Looked up from germline, CDR1 is SGHRS and CDR2 is YFSETQ. The CDR3 length is 16 residues. DNA of the CDR3: TGCGCCAGCAGCTTGGAGGGGTCAGGGCTTCGCAATGAGCAGTTCTTC. Its protein is CASSLEGSGLRNEQFF. Full variable domain (missing parts from reference TRBV5-1 and TRBJ2-1): KAGVTQTPRYLIKTRGQQVTLSCSPISGHRSVSWYQQTPGQGLQFLFEYFSETQRNKGNFPGRFSGRQFSNSRSEMNVSTLELGDSALYLCASSLEGSGLRNEQFFGPGTRLTVL.

This clone showed up just once. The CDR3 loop reads CATSRPTVFSQETQYF. The CDR3, as DNA: TGTGCCACCAGCAGGCCCACGGTCTTCTCCCAAGAGACCCAGTACTTC. The chain uses TRBV15 and TRBJ2-5; no clear D gene. V was cut by 3 bases and J by 1 base, with 15 bases left in between. This CDR3 is 16 amino acids long. Germline CDR1 reads LNHNV; CDR2 reads YYDKDF (reference sequence).

The rearrangement joins TRBV6-5 to TRBJ1-2; D gene ambiguous. The CDR3 totals 14 residues. The V end lost 5 bases, the J end lost 1 base, and 11 bases lay between the germline ends. Germline V gene lookup returns CDR1 MNHEY and CDR2 SVGAGI. The CDR3 region has the DNA TGTGCCAGCAGTCTAGGGATTTTTAACTATGGCTACACCTTC. Its translation: CASSLGIFNYGYTF.

The V call is TRBV6-5, the J call TRBJ1-4; D unclear. Per germline, CDR1 MNHEY and CDR2 SVGAGI. CDR3 length equals 16 residues. V was cut by 3 bases and J by 8 bases, with 19 bases left in between. Here the CDR3 reads CASSYHHPPAGEKLFF. CDR3 nucleotides: TGTGCCAGCAGTTATCATCACCCGCCGGCTGGGGAAAAACTGTTTTTT.

The chain uses TRBV30 and TRBJ2-5; TRBD2 aligns across 12 bases. Germline V CDR1 and CDR2: GTSNPN, SVGIG (reference sequence). The ends lost 2 bases at V and 2 bases at J; junction bases unmatched: 3. This CDR3 is 15 amino acids long. The CDR3 is CAWSTGTSGQETQYF. In nucleotides, the CDR3 is TGTGCCTGGAGTACTGGGACTAGCGGGCAAGAGACCCAGTACTTC.

This clone was seen only once. The chain employs TRBV29-1 and TRBJ2-1, with 9 bases matching TRBD1. In germline, CDR1 is SQVTM, CDR2 ANQGSEA. This CDR3 region has 13 residues. Losses at the gene ends were 6 bases for V and 3 bases for J; bases not matched to a gene: 3. CDR3 sequence reads: CSVGQGIYNEQFF. CDR3 DNA sequence: TGCAGCGTAGGACAGGGGATCTACAATGAGCAGTTCTTC.

The chain combines TRBV5-8 with TRBJ2-1, with D uncertain. The V and J ends lost 3 bases and 10 bases respectively, with 11 bases between them. The CDR3 runs to 12 residues. Looked up from germline, CDR1 is SGHTS and CDR2 is YDEGEE. The CDR3 here is CASSSRTPEQFF. In DNA, the CDR3 is TGTGCCAGCAGCTCACGAACCCCAGAGCAGTTCTTC.

The chain joins TRBV4-1 to TRBJ2-5, with D uncertain. The CDR3 totals 14 residues. CDR1 is MGHRA and CDR2 is YSYEKL in the germline V gene. Between the trimmed V and J ends, which lost 1 base and 5 bases, there was a span of 11 bases. The CDR3: CASSQVGRRETQYF. The CDR3 region has the DNA TGCGCCAGCAGCCAAGTAGGGCGCCGGGAGACCCAGTACTTC.